One and the same sample provided the 20 T cell receptor beta chains below, sequenced in a study of T-cell memory formation after mild COVID-19 (dated by TCRdb to the early 2020s). The library came from 5' RACE. Instrument used: Illumina NovaSeq 6000. TCRdb reprocessing: public reads trimmed at Q25 with fastp, clones called with MiXCR, in-frame beta chains kept. When rows share a CDR3 protein, they turn into one entry using the most common DNA and genes. For this sample the table gives 100,000 to 150,000 distinct CDR3 sequences, of which about 18% were detected only once. Together, the top ten hold 5.2% of the sample. Input material: PBMCs or a T cell subset sorted from them (not recorded which). All receptors come from a man aged 18 to 30 who had mild COVID-19 (a few samples of this study predate the infection). The sample titles of this study are shuffled in the database, so cell type and time point are left out; the donor was told from shared clones.

The rearrangement links TRBV24-1 to TRBJ1-2; no definite D call. The length of the CDR3 is 15 residues. Germline CDR1 is KGHDR and CDR2 is SFDVKD. With 3 bases removed from V and 3 bases from J, the gap between germline ends came to 13 bases. In DNA form, the CDR3 reads TGTGCCACCAGTGATCCCTCCCGTGCCGACTATGGCTACACCTTC. Translated, it gives CATSDPSRADYGYTF.

Here the CDR3 reads CSARNGGNTGELFF. The CDR3 DNA is TGCAGTGCTAGAAACGGGGGGAACACCGGGGAGCTGTTTTTT. The rearrangement links TRBV20-1 to TRBJ2-2; a weak D match, TRBD2 (6 bases). The V gene's germline CDR1 is DFQATT and CDR2 SNEGSKA (reference sequence). The CDR3 is made up of 14 amino acids. Deletions cut 2 bases from V and 1 base from J, with 8 bases between.

The chain carries TRBV2 and TRBJ1-6; a possible D gene is TRBD1 (5 bases). This CDR3 contains 14 residues. Germline V CDR1 and CDR2: SNHLY, FYNNEI. The germline V and J ends were trimmed by 6 bases and 3 bases, with 9 bases remaining between them. For the CDR3, the DNA is TGTGCCAGCAGACCCGACAGCTATAATTCACCCCTCCACTTT. It specifies CASRPDSYNSPLHF.

The CDR3 is CASSFQAVTMLETQYF. The CDR3 nucleotides read TGTGCCAGCAGCTTTCAGGCGGTGACGATGTTAGAGACCCAGTACTTC. This chain links TRBV7-2 with TRBJ2-5, with D unclear. The length of the CDR3 is 16 residues. The germline gives CDR1 SGHTA, CDR2 FQGNSA. V gave up 3 bases and J gave up 4 bases, with 18 bases separating them. Supplemented by reference TRBV7-2 and TRBJ2-5, the full variable domain reads GAGVSQSPSNKVTEKGKDVELRCDPISGHTALYWYRQSLGQGLEFLIYFQGNSAPDKSGLPSDRFSAERTGGSVSTLTIQRTQQEDSAVYLCASSFQAVTMLETQYFGPGTRLLVL.

This clonotype appeared many times. The chain couples TRBV7-3 to TRBJ2-2; D gene uncertain. This CDR3 has 14 residues. Trimming shortened V by 0 bases and J by 1 base, and 3 bases separated the two germline ends. The germline V gene encodes CDR1 SGHTA and CDR2 FQGTGA. The CDR3 protein is CASSLTVNTGELFF. CDR3 bases: TGTGCCAGCAGCTTAACAGTGAACACCGGGGAGCTGTTTTTT.

This clonotype turned up a few times. The chain is built from TRBV5-1 and TRBJ2-4; the D gene is possibly TRBD2 (6 bases). The CDR3 runs 14 residues. V lost 4 bases to trimming and J lost 1 base, with 9 bases between them. Per the germline V gene, CDR1 is SGHRS and CDR2 is YFSETQ. CDR3 DNA: TGCGCCAGCAGCCTAGCGACGGCCAAAAACATTCAGTACTTC. This encodes CASSLATAKNIQYF.

CDR3 coding DNA: TGCGCCAGCAGCCAAGGACCTTTCTCCTACAATGAGCAGTTCTTC. Its translation: CASSQGPFSYNEQFF. This chain connects TRBV4-3 to TRBJ2-1; D unclear. The CDR3 has 15 amino acids. Per germline, CDR1 LGHNA and CDR2 YSLEER. V lost 1 base to trimming and J lost 0 bases, with 7 bases between them.

The sample holds a few counts of this clonotype. This chain connects TRBV5-6 to TRBJ2-7, with D uncertain. The ends were cut back, 2 bases at V and 3 bases at J, with 21 bases in the middle. This CDR3 is 17 amino acids long. Germline V gene sequence: CDR1 SGHDT, CDR2 YYEEEE. The CDR3 DNA reads TGTGCCAGCAGCTTTTTTACGTTGACACCGATGGGCTACGAGCAGTACGTC. Amino acids: CASSFFTLTPMGYEQYV.

This clonotype was seen at least ten times. The chain joins TRBV9 to TRBJ2-3; possible D gene TRBD2, 5 bases. The CDR3 is 14 amino acids. V lost 2 bases to trimming and J lost 4 bases, with 11 bases between them. Germline loops: CDR1 SGDLS, CDR2 YYNGEE. The CDR3 loop reads CASSVNGVSDTQYF. As DNA, the CDR3 is TGTGCCAGCAGCGTGAACGGGGTCTCAGATACGCAGTATTTT.

This clonotype was counted ten times or more. The V gene is TRBV4-2, the J gene TRBJ2-3, with D possibly TRBD2 on 5 matching bases. V lost 3 bases and J 1 base, leaving 5 bases between the germline ends. This CDR3 comprises 13 residues. The germline gives CDR1 LGHNA, CDR2 YNFKEQ. The CDR3 reads CASSQRGTDTQYF. In nucleotides, the CDR3 is TGTGCCAGCAGCCAGCGGGGCACAGATACGCAGTATTTT.

Only a few counts were recorded for this clonotype. The genes are TRBV6-2 or TRBV6-3 and TRBJ2-5, with TRBD2 identical over 9 bases. In germline, CDR1 is MNHEY, CDR2 SVGEGT. Trimming took 4 bases from V and 4 from J; bases not matched to a gene: 13. The CDR3 runs 17 residues. CDR3 protein: CASSSRSGGGDRETQYF. The CDR3 DNA reads as TGTGCCAGCAGTTCCCGCTCTGGCGGGGGGGACAGAGAGACCCAGTACTTC.

The V and J genes are TRBV5-1 and TRBJ1-6; D remains unclear. This CDR3 has 17 amino acids. V gave up 0 bases and J gave up 5 bases, with 15 bases separating them. Germline lookup yields CDR1 SGHRS and CDR2 YFSETQ. In DNA, the CDR3 is TGCGCCAGCAGCTTGGCCTGGGAGGGAAGCAATAATTCACCCCTCCACTTT. Its protein is CASSLAWEGSNNSPLHF.

This clonotype showed up just a few times. The chain couples TRBV6-5 to TRBJ2-2, with D perhaps matching TRBD2 (5 bases). The CDR3 is 18 amino acids. The V end lost 6 bases, the J end lost 5 bases, and 25 bases lay between the germline ends. Germline V gene lookup returns CDR1 MNHEY and CDR2 SVGAGI. The CDR3 spells CASSLSRGRTPVTGELFF. The DNA of the CDR3 is TGTGCCAGCAGCCTCTCACGAGGTCGGACTCCTGTAACCGGGGAGCTGTTTTTT.

This clonotype was counted a few times. The V gene is TRBV12-3 or TRBV12-4, the J gene TRBJ2-7; D remains unclear. Trimming removed 1 base from V and 3 bases from J, with 7 bases in between. There are 13 residues in the CDR3. The CDR3 loop reads CASSLGRNYEQYF. CDR3 DNA: TGTGCCAGCAGTTTAGGCAGAAACTACGAGCAGTACTTC.

This clonotype has only a few counts. The chain carries TRBV25-1 and TRBJ2-5; 7 nucleotides line up with TRBD1. This CDR3 comprises 15 residues. V lost 4 bases to trimming and J lost 2 bases; unmatched junction nucleotides: 7. Per germline, CDR1 MGHDK and CDR2 SYGVNS. CDR3 coding DNA: TGTGCCAGCAGTGGCTCACAGGGGAGACAAGAGACCCAGTACTTC. Protein sequence: CASSGSQGRQETQYF.

The chain links TRBV18 to TRBJ2-3; tentative D call: TRBD2 (7 bases). Germline V lookup: CDR1 KGHSH, CDR2 LQKENI. V dropped 5 bases and J dropped 6 bases, with 12 bases sitting between them. This CDR3 spans 13 amino acids. The CDR3: CASSAQGGDTQYF. The CDR3 bases are TGTGCCAGCTCAGCACAGGGAGGGGATACGCAGTATTTT.

V and J are TRBV6-6 and TRBJ1-6; 10 nucleotides match TRBD1. This CDR3 spans 15 amino acids. Germline CDR1 reads MNHNY; CDR2 reads SVGAGI (reference sequence). With 2 bases clipped from V and 14 bases from J, the junction kept 9 bases outside the gene matches. The CDR3 bases are TGTGCCAGCAGTTACATTGGGACAGGGGCCCTGTCCCTCCACTTT. It encodes CASSYIGTGALSLHF.

The CDR3 DNA reads TGTGCCAGCAGCTTAGGCCATGGGGTAAAAGAGACCCAGTACTTC. As protein: CASSLGHGVKETQYF. The gene calls are TRBV11-3 and TRBJ2-5, with D hard to call. CDR3 size: 15 residues. Germline CDR1 is SGHNT and CDR2 is YENEEA. V was pared by 1 base and J by 3 bases, with 12 bases between.

V is TRBV5-1 and J is TRBJ1-4, with D unresolved. V shed 5 bases and J shed 0 bases, with 5 bases lying between them. The CDR3 is made up of 13 amino acids. The germline CDR1 and CDR2 sequences are SGHRS and YFSETQ. The CDR3 reads CASRRATNEKLFF. The DNA of the CDR3 is TGCGCCAGCAGACGGGCAACTAATGAAAAACTGTTTTTT.

V is TRBV11-3 and J is TRBJ1-1, with D perhaps matching TRBD1 (6 bases). Germline V lookup: CDR1 SGHNT, CDR2 YENEEA. The CDR3 loop spans 14 amino acids. Trimming took off 0 bases at V and 3 bases at J, with 8 bases between the two ends. CDR3 in DNA: TGTGCCAGCAGCTTAGAAGGGGGGGACACTGAAGCTTTCTTT. This translates into CASSLEGGDTEAFF.